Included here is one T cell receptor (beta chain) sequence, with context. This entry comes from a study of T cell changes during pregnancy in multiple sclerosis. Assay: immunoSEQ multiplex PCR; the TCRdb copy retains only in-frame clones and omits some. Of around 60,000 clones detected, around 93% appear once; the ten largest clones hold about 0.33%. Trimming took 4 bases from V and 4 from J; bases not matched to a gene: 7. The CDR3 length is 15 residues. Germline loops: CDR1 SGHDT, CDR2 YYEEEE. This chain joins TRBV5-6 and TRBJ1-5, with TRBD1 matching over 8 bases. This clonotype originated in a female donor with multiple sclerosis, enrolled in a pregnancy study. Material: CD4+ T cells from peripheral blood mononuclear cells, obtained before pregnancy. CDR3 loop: CASSLWTGSNQPQHF. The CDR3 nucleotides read TGTGCCAGCAGCCTGTGGACAGGGTCGAATCAGCCCCAGCATTTT.